These 6 T cell receptor beta chains were sequenced from one sample in a study of shared clonotypes between healthy human individuals. The protocol was immunoSEQ multiplex PCR, while the TCRdb copy is restricted to in-frame clones and leaves out a portion. The profile shows more than 2 million clones, around 95% of them singletons. The material sequenced was naive CD4+ T cells sorted from blood. Indicated subset: CD45RA+ positively selected. The receptor set was obtained from a young man in good health.

This chain joins TRBV6-6 and TRBJ1-2, with 12 bases matching TRBD1. V gave up 5 bases and J gave up 5 bases; unmatched junction bases: 6. Germline CDR1 and CDR2: MNHNY and SVGAGI (reference sequence). The CDR3 has 15 amino acids. The CDR3 here is CASSQGQGASYGYTF. Written as DNA, the CDR3 is TGTGCCAGCAGTCAGGGACAGGGGGCCTCTTATGGCTACACCTTC.

Note on this clone: Within the sample, other DNA sequences also encode this same CDR3. V is TRBV4-3 and J is TRBJ1-1, with a tentative D call TRBD1 (5 bases). The CDR3 contains 14 residues. The V gene's germline CDR1 is LGHNA and CDR2 YSLEER. The V end lost 1 base, the J end lost 0 bases, and 6 bases lay between the germline ends. The CDR3 is CASSQAGLNTEAFF. In nucleotides, the CDR3 is TGCGCCAGCAGCCAAGCGGGGCTGAACACTGAAGCTTTCTTT.

The CDR3 DNA reads TGTGCCAGCAGTTACCCGGGGGCTTCCTATGGCTACACCTTC. Residues: CASSYPGASYGYTF. This chain connects TRBV6-5 to TRBJ1-2; D perhaps matches TRBD1 (6 bases). Germline CDR1 MNHEY, CDR2 SVGAGI. The CDR3 consists of 14 residues. Trimming stripped 2 bases from V and 4 bases from J, with 11 bases between.

CDR3 DNA sequence: TGCGCCAGCAGCGGCAGGGGGCGGACTAATGAAAAACTGTTTTTT. Protein sequence: CASSGRGRTNEKLFF. The chain recombines TRBV5-1 with TRBJ1-4; 8 nucleotides match TRBD1. Germline V gives CDR1 SGHRS, CDR2 YFSETQ. CDR3 length: 15 residues. Trimming removed 4 bases from V and 2 bases from J; junction bases left unmatched: 4.

The chain couples TRBV10-3 to TRBJ2-3; D possibly uses TRBD1 or TRBD2 (6 bases each). The CDR3 is made up of 12 amino acids. V was cut by 8 bases and J by 6 bases, with 12 bases left in between. Germline CDR1 and CDR2: ENHRY and SYGVKD. CDR3 nucleotide sequence: TGTGCCATCGGTGGGGGGCCGGATACGCAGTATTTT. Residues: CAIGGGPDTQYF.

This rearrangement joins TRBV18 to TRBJ2-7; D may be TRBD2 (6 bases). The length of the CDR3 is 16 residues. V gave up 0 bases and J gave up 4 bases, with 16 bases separating them. CDR1 and CDR2 (germline): KGHSH, LQKENI. CDR3 DNA: TGTGCCAGCTCACCACCGGTCGGGGTCGGGGGTTACGAGCAGTACTTC. It translates to CASSPPVGVGGYEQYF.